Following are 14 T cell receptor beta chains from one sample sequenced in a study of T cells after posttransplantation cyclophosphamide. TCRdb's copy holds only in-frame clones and misses some; the assay was immunoSEQ multiplex PCR. The sample has roughly 24,000 clones, none seen only once. The specimen sequenced was PBMCs. The receptors stem from a woman aged 55 to 70 in good health, CMV-negative, and a related stem cell transplant donor.

This clone was recorded many times. The chain uses TRBV6-6 and TRBJ1-5, with D unresolved. V was cut by 6 bases and J by 11 bases, with 14 bases left in between. Germline CDR1 is MNHNY and CDR2 is SVGAGI (reference sequence). The CDR3 has 12 residues. The CDR3 protein is CASRPGSSTQHF. DNA for the CDR3: TGTGCCAGCAGACCCGGTTCGTCAACCCAGCATTTT.

The V call is TRBV2, the J call TRBJ2-5; 7 nucleotides agree with TRBD1. J lost 5 bases, V lost 6 bases, and 9 bases had no gene match. This CDR3 contains 14 residues. Germline values: CDR1 SNHLY, CDR2 FYNNEI. CDR3 nucleotides: TGTGCCAGCAGACCTACTAGGGGGCGGGAGACCCAGTACTTC. Protein product: CASRPTRGRETQYF.

This rearrangement joins TRBV5-4 to TRBJ2-5; 8 bases line up with TRBD2. This CDR3 has 14 residues. Germline V gene lookup returns CDR1 SGHNT and CDR2 YYREEE (reference sequence). Losses at the gene ends were 6 bases for V and 5 bases for J; bases not matched to a gene: 9. CDR3 nucleotides: TGTGCCAGCACTCAAGCGGGGGCCGGGGAGACCCAGTACTTC. This encodes CASTQAGAGETQYF.

This clone showed up many times. This chain links TRBV7-9 with TRBJ1-1; D might be TRBD1 (6 bases). Germline CDR1 SEHNR, CDR2 FQNEAQ (reference sequence). The CDR3 has 12 amino acids. The germline V and J ends were trimmed by 4 bases and 5 bases, with 8 bases remaining between them. CDR3 bases: TGTGCCAGCAGCTCAGGGGAGACTGAAGCTTTCTTT. Protein product: CASSSGETEAFF.

This clone was picked up many times. The V and J genes are TRBV5-1 and TRBJ1-2; TRBD1 matches at 7 bases. Per germline, CDR1 SGHRS and CDR2 YFSETQ. The ends lost 4 bases at V and 8 bases at J; junction bases unmatched: 5. The length of the CDR3 is 12 residues. DNA of the CDR3: TGCGCCAGCAGCGCACAGGGGCAAGGCTACACCTTC. This gives the protein CASSAQGQGYTF.

CDR3 nucleotide sequence: TGTGCCAGCACCCCAATTAATAGAGTACACGAGCAGTACTTC. This translates into CASTPINRVHEQYF. The chain couples TRBV28 to TRBJ2-7, with D hard to call. The CDR3 covers 14 residues. Germline-derived CDR1 and CDR2 are MDHEN and SYDVKM. V was trimmed by 7 bases and J by 5 bases, leaving 18 bases between them. The full variable domain, its missing parts supplied by reference TRBV28 and TRBJ2-7, is DVKVTQSSRYLVKRTGEKVFLECVQDMDHENMFWYRQDPGLGLRLIYFSYDVKMKEKGDIPEGYSVSREKKERFSLILESASTNQTSMYLCASTPINRVHEQYFGPGTRLTVT.

This clone was detected ten times or more. This chain connects TRBV4-3 to TRBJ2-6; 8 nucleotides align to TRBD1. This CDR3 has 17 residues. Germline V CDR1 and CDR2: LGHNA, YSLEER. Trimming removed 3 bases from V and 0 bases from J; junction bases left unmatched: 4. The CDR3 nucleotides read TGCGCCAGCAGCCAGGGACAGGCTAGCTCTGGGGCCAACGTCCTGACTTTC. This encodes CASSQGQASSGANVLTF.

This clone was detected ten times or more. The gene calls are TRBV4-3 and TRBJ1-2; 7 bases match TRBD1. This CDR3 has 15 amino acids. Germline V gene data show CDR1 as LGHNA and CDR2 as YSLEER. V shed 0 bases and J 3 bases; nucleotides not matched to a gene: 4. CDR3 sequence reads: CASSQDPGTDYGYTF. The CDR3 DNA sequence: TGCGCCAGCAGCCAAGACCCCGGGACAGACTATGGCTACACCTTC.

Worth noting for this clone: Within the sample, other DNA sequences also encode this same CDR3. V and J are TRBV2 and TRBJ2-2; D is uncertain. The germline CDR1 and CDR2 sequences are SNHLY and FYNNEI. The CDR3 sequence is 12 residues long. The V end lost 6 bases, the J end lost 5 bases, and 7 bases lay between the germline ends. The chain's CDR3 is CASRPLTGELFF. For the CDR3, the DNA is TGTGCCAGCAGGCCCCTAACCGGGGAGCTGTTTTTT.

This clone was counted many times. The genes are TRBV28 and TRBJ1-6, with TRBD1 identical over 7 bases. V lost 6 bases, J lost 9 bases, and 5 bases stayed unmatched. The length of the CDR3 is 13 residues. From germline, CDR1 is MDHEN and CDR2 SYDVKM. In DNA, the CDR3 is TGTGCCAGCAGCTTTCAGGGGGGTTCACCCCTCCACTTT. It yields the protein CASSFQGGSPLHF.

This clone was seen a few times. CDR3 nucleotide sequence: TGTGCCAGCAGTAACGAGATTGACTATGGCTACACCTTC. This sequence encodes CASSNEIDYGYTF. The rearrangement links TRBV28 to TRBJ1-2; unclear D gene. The V end was cut by 5 bases, the J end by 3 bases, with 10 bases between. Germline V gene sequence: CDR1 MDHEN, CDR2 SYDVKM. This CDR3 contains 13 residues.

There are many counts of this clone. The chain employs TRBV5-6 and TRBJ1-1; TRBD1 might be the D (6 bases). The V end lost 3 bases, the J end lost 0 bases, and 12 bases lay between the germline ends. The CDR3 totals 15 residues. CDR1 and CDR2 from the germline V gene are SGHDT and YYEEEE. The CDR3 region is CASSWTEQMNTEAFF. The CDR3 DNA is TGTGCCAGCAGCTGGACAGAACAGATGAACACTGAAGCTTTCTTT.

This clone was detected many times. CDR3 sequence: CARDREDYGYTF. Here the CDR3 DNA reads TGTGCCAGGGACAGGGAAGACTATGGCTACACCTTC. This sequence joins TRBV21-1 and TRBJ1-2; the D call TRBD1 from the table was never checked on the DNA. TRBV21-1 is noted as a pseudogene. The CDR3 is made up of 12 amino acids.

This clone was counted at least ten times. This chain joins TRBV2 and TRBJ1-6; D call uncertain. The CDR3 loop spans 13 amino acids. Trimming pared 4 bases from V and 5 bases from J, leaving 6 bases between. Germline V CDR1 and CDR2: SNHLY, FYNNEI. The CDR3 DNA reads as TGTGCCAGCAGTGGCGGAAATAATTCACCCCTCCACTTT. It encodes CASSGGNNSPLHF.